This T cell receptor (beta chain) was found in a study of OX40 agonist ivuxolimab in advanced cancers. Measured with immunoSEQ multiplex PCR; TCRdb has only the in-frame clones, and not every one. The data hold 45,000 to 75,000 clones, with about 85% observed a single time. This clone was seen a handful of times. V was trimmed by 5 bases and J by 0 bases, leaving 8 bases between them. This CDR3 has 14 amino acids. In germline, CDR1 is MNHNY, CDR2 SVGAGI (reference sequence). This receptor was taken from an adult with an advanced solid tumor such as melanoma, head and neck, liver or kidney cancer. This rearrangement joins TRBV6-6 to TRBJ1-5; tentatively, D is TRBD1 (5 bases). Sequenced here: CD4+ or CD8+ T cells sorted from blood, sampled in a trial of the OX40 agonist ivuxolimab. CDR3 coding DNA: TGTGCCAGCAGTGCAGACAGTAGCAATCAGCCCCAGCATTTT. Amino acid sequence: CASSADSSNQPQHF.